This T cell receptor (beta chain) was captured in a study of identical twins. Findings of the study overall: Memory repertoires lacked the insertion deficit that abundant cord blood beta clonotypes showed. The analysis was cross-sectional rather than longitudinal within donors.

Unique molecular identifiers were present on cDNA, and template switching added a universal primer site. MiXCR, run by TCRdb on the 5' RACE reads, gives a single entry per CDR3 protein. The sample yields hundreds of thousands of distinct CDR3 sequences, 6.1% seen once. CDR3 length equals 15 residues. Note on this clonotype: Antigen specificity is unknown. A read error may produce the germline difference seen at one junction end.

Sequencing was done on a sample of naive T cells sorted from blood. This chain uses TRBV12-3 or TRBV12-4 with TRBJ1-5; D remains ambiguous. The receptor was isolated from a man in his late teens or twenties in good health. The CDR3 region has the DNA TGTGCCAGCAGCCCCCGGGTGAGTGTCCATCAGCCCCAGCGTTTT. This encodes CASSPRVSVHQPQRF.